Listed here are 3 T cell receptor beta chains from one sample, sequenced in a study of T cells in Graves' hyperthyroidism and ophthalmopathy. Regions amplified from RNA transcripts were the TCR beta CDR3 regions. A first-round RT-PCR of the TCR CDR3 used the HTBI primer set. MiXCR, run by TCRdb on the multiplex PCR reads, gives a single entry per CDR3 protein. The sample shows roughly 420,000 distinct CDR3 sequences, approximately 14% of them seen only once. Material: blood. The origin of the receptors is a woman aged 18-29 years with Graves' hyperthyroidism.

This clonotype was counted at least ten times. The V and J genes are TRBV19 and TRBJ1-5; D not resolved. V was clipped by 3 bases and J by 0 bases, with 9 bases between them. The germline V gene has CDR1 LNHDA and CDR2 SQIVND (reference sequence). The CDR3 covers 15 residues. The CDR3 DNA reads as TGTGCCAGTAGTATTAACGGGGATAGCAATCAGCCCCAGCATTTT. Translating gives CASSINGDSNQPQHF.

The sample holds many counts of this clonotype. One junction end does not reproduce the germline sequence, and a read error may be involved. The V and J genes are TRBV7-7 and TRBJ2-5; no firm D call. The CDR3 loop spans 13 amino acids. CDR1 and CDR2 (germline): SSHAT, FNYEAQ (reference sequence). In DNA, the CDR3 is TGTGCTAGCAGCACTGACCAACAAGAGACCCAGTACTTC. This codes for CASSTDQQETQYF.

This clonotype was observed a few times. A much bigger clone sits one base away, suggesting this may be a read error. Since the CDR3 does not end with the conserved phenylalanine or tryptophan, this likely comes from a read error. The rearrangement joins TRBV7-2 to TRBJ2-3, with 11 bases identical to TRBD2. Trimming removed 4 bases from V and 3 bases from J; junction bases left unmatched: 12. The V gene's germline CDR1 is SGHTA and CDR2 FQGNSA. CDR3 size: 18 residues. This CDR3 reads CASSSRSIAGGETDTQYL. The CDR3 nucleotides read TGTGCCAGCAGCTCCCGCTCAATAGCGGGGGGGGAGACAGATACGCAGTATCTT.